Following are 11 T cell receptor beta chains from one sample sequenced in a study of preoperative IRX-2 immunotherapy in early breast cancer. Sample treatment: preoperative locoregional IRX-2 cytokine immunotherapy. TCRdb keeps only in-frame clones here, not all; method: immunoSEQ multiplex PCR. This table has approximately 34,000 clones, about 95% appearing once. The specimen was taken from a patient treated with IRX-2 immunotherapy. The receptors here all came from a human donor with breast cancer.

This sequence joins TRBV7-2 and TRBJ2-2, with 7 bases fitting TRBD1. V trimming: 5 bases; J trimming: 0 bases; junction bases outside the gene matches: 3. The CDR3 runs 15 residues. Germline loops: CDR1 SGHTA, CDR2 FQGNSA. Here the CDR3 DNA reads TGTGCCAGCAGCAGGGGACAGCCGAACACCGGGGAGCTGTTTTTT. Its protein is CASSRGQPNTGELFF.

In its sample, this clone was seen once. The chain couples TRBV14 to TRBJ1-3; D uncertain. V dropped 0 bases and J dropped 4 bases, with 4 bases sitting between them. This CDR3 has 13 residues. Germline lookup yields CDR1 SGHDN and CDR2 FVKESK. The CDR3 nucleotides read TGTGCCAGCAGCCAAGATGGCGGAAACACCATATATTTT. Its protein is CASSQDGGNTIYF. Looking up the rest from reference TRBV14 and TRBJ1-3 gives the full variable domain: EAGVTQFPSHSVIEKGQTVTLRCDPISGHDNLYWYRRVMGKEIKFLLHFVKESKQDESGMPNNRFLAERTGGTYSTLKVQPAELEDSGVYFCASSQDGGNTIYFGEGSWLTVV.

The J gene is TRBJ1-4, the V gene TRBV2, with 8 bases fitting TRBD1. This CDR3 region has 12 residues. V lost 7 bases to trimming and J lost 11 bases; unmatched junction nucleotides: 6. From germline, CDR1 is SNHLY and CDR2 FYNNEI. In DNA, the CDR3 is TGTGCCAGCACCATCAACAGGGGGAAACTGTTTTTT. Translating it yields CASTINRGKLFF.

The genes are TRBV7-3 and TRBJ2-1; 7 bases align to TRBD1. The CDR3 consists of 13 residues. Germline V gene data show CDR1 as SGHTA and CDR2 as FQGTGA. V gave up 1 base and J gave up 9 bases; unmatched junction bases: 3. In DNA, the CDR3 is TGTGCCAGCAGCTTAAACGACAGGGCTGAGCAGTTCTTC. As protein: CASSLNDRAEQFF.

The chain uses TRBV9 and TRBJ2-7; TRBD2 aligns across 15 bases. CDR1 is SGDLS, CDR2 YYNGEE, per germline. The trim removed 5 bases at V and 6 bases at J, leaving 3 bases unmatched. The CDR3 runs to 14 residues. CDR3 bases: TGTGCCAGCAGACCGGGACTAGCGGGGGGCGAGCAGTACTTC. It is translated as CASRPGLAGGEQYF.

This chain connects TRBV5-5 to TRBJ1-2; D is unresolved. CDR1 and CDR2 (germline): SGHKS, YYEKEE (reference sequence). Trimming took off 0 bases at V and 4 bases at J, with 10 bases between the two ends. CDR3 length: 14 amino acids. The CDR3 DNA reads as TGTGCCAGCAGCTTGGAGAACCCTTCCTATGGCTACACCTTC. It encodes CASSLENPSYGYTF.

This clone has only one observation. The chain recombines TRBV2 with TRBJ1-6; the D gene is possibly TRBD1 (5 bases). The ends were cut back, 5 bases at V and 6 bases at J, with 17 bases in the middle. CDR3 length: 16 residues. Germline CDR1 SNHLY, CDR2 FYNNEI. The CDR3 DNA sequence: TGTGCCAGCAGTATTTTTCAGGGTTCCGGTAATTCACCCCTCCACTTT. Amino acid sequence: CASSIFQGSGNSPLHF.

The genes are TRBV18 and TRBJ1-2; 8 bases line up with TRBD1. Germline CDR1 reads KGHSH; CDR2 reads LQKENI. CDR3 length equals 16 residues. Germline trimming cut 10 bases from V and 3 bases from J; bases unmatched to any gene: 16. The CDR3 spells CATRRQGTAVHYGYTF. The CDR3, as DNA: TGTGCCACCAGACGACAGGGGACAGCTGTTCACTATGGCTACACCTTC. Together with reference TRBV18 and TRBJ1-2, the CDR3 gives the full variable domain: NAGVMQNPRHLVRRRGQEARLRCSPMKGHSHVYWYRQLPEEGLKFMVYLQKENIIDESGMPKERFSAEFPKEGPSILRIQQVVRGDSAAYFCATRRQGTAVHYGYTFGSGTRLTVV.

This clone was seen just once. The chain employs TRBV7-8 and TRBJ1-6; 7 bases agree with TRBD1. In germline, CDR1 is SGHVS, CDR2 FQNEAQ. The ends lost 9 bases at V and 7 bases at J; junction bases unmatched: 9. CDR3 length: 14 amino acids. As DNA, the CDR3 is TGTGCCAGTCGGAATACAGGGGTGAATTCACCCCTCCACTTT. Residues: CASRNTGVNSPLHF.

CDR3 in amino acids: CASSLRQGQYEQYF. The DNA for the CDR3 is TGTGCCAGCAGCCTCCGACAGGGGCAGTACGAGCAGTACTTC. This chain links TRBV11-2 with TRBJ2-5; 8 bases map to TRBD1. Gene TRBJ2-7 matches the end of the DNA better, so the J call may be wrong. Germline V CDR1 and CDR2: SGHAT, FQNNGV. The length of the CDR3 is 14 residues.

The chain employs TRBV27 and TRBJ2-7; perhaps TRBD2 as D (6 bases). Germline V CDR1 and CDR2: MNHEY, SMNVEV (reference sequence). V was clipped by 2 bases and J by 6 bases, with 14 bases between them. CDR3 length: 14 residues. The CDR3 sequence: CASSLSPWGVEQYF. CDR3 DNA: TGTGCCAGCAGTTTAAGTCCGTGGGGGGTCGAGCAGTACTTC.